This T cell receptor (beta chain) stems from a study of monozygotic twins with inflammatory bowel disease. The CDR3 is 18 residues long. Following a re-call of the 5' RACE reads, TCRdb has one entry per CDR3 protein and lacks DNA. The sample has around 380,000 distinct CDR3 sequences. Sequenced input: blood. V usage is TRBV12-3 or TRBV12-4 and J usage is TRBJ2-1; TCRdb returns TRBD2, unconfirmable since there is no DNA. This receptor was identified in a human donor with ulcerative colitis or Crohn's disease, or a healthy co-twin of an affected twin (not recorded which). The CDR3 sequence is CASSRIVTSPLTYNEQFF.